The next 16 T cell receptor beta chains were all read from a single sample in a study of blood T cell repertoires in COVID-19. Libraries were prepared by immunoSEQ multiplex PCR; TCRdb keeps only in-frame clonotypes and omits some of them. Of 120,000 to 150,000 clones in the sample, 84% were seen once. Sample: peripheral blood. The source of these receptors is a human donor in a cohort sampled during active COVID-19.

Details on this clone: The germline gene is not matched at one end of the junction; a read error may be the cause. The chain carries TRBV7-9 and TRBJ2-3; TRBD2 matches 12 bases. Germline V gene lookup returns CDR1 SEHNR and CDR2 FQNEAQ (reference sequence). The CDR3 consists of 14 residues. The CDR3 loop is CASSLAGGPYTQYF. The CDR3 DNA follows: TGTGCCAGCAGCCTAGCGGGGGGGCCGTATACGCAGTATTTT. Looking up the rest from reference TRBV7-9 and TRBJ2-3 gives the full variable domain: DTGVSQNPRHKITKRGQNVTFRCDPISEHNRLYWYRQTLGQGPEFLTYFQNEAQLEKSRLLSDRFSAERPKGSFSTLEIQRTEQGDSAMYLCASSLAGGPYTQYFGPGTRLTVL.

The chain couples TRBV25-1 to TRBJ1-2; D remains ambiguous. Between the trimmed V and J ends, which lost 5 bases and 0 bases, there was a span of 10 bases. Germline loops: CDR1 MGHDK, CDR2 SYGVNS. The CDR3 totals 14 residues. CDR3 amino acids: CASSSDTSNYGYTF. CDR3 bases: TGTGCCAGCAGTTCAGACACCTCTAACTATGGCTACACCTTC.

A single count supports this clone. CDR3 DNA: TGTGCCAGCAGTGAAGCGGGTGGTTTACAGGGGGCCGGCTACACCTTC. This translates into CASSEAGGLQGAGYTF. The chain recombines TRBV2 with TRBJ1-2; the match to TRBD1 covers 9 bases. The trim removed 0 bases at V and 8 bases at J, leaving 10 bases unmatched. Germline lookup yields CDR1 SNHLY and CDR2 FYNNEI. There are 16 residues in the CDR3.

This clone was seen a single time. The V and J genes are TRBV15 and TRBJ1-6; no definite D call. Germline V CDR1 and CDR2: LNHNV, YYDKDF (reference sequence). This CDR3 spans 15 amino acids. V was pared by 5 bases and J by 5 bases, with 13 bases between. The CDR3 loop is CATSGRQTNNSPLHF. The CDR3, as DNA: TGTGCCACCAGCGGGAGACAAACCAATAATTCACCCCTCCACTTT.

The chain has TRBV7-8 and TRBJ1-5; D gene ambiguous. The CDR3 totals 12 residues. Germline CDR1 and CDR2: SGHVS and FQNEAQ. V lost 5 bases to trimming and J lost 13 bases, with 15 bases between them. The DNA of the CDR3 is TGTGCCAGCAGCCCTGGCGTGACTGGACAGCATTTT. This sequence encodes CASSPGVTGQHF.

The chain carries TRBV9 and TRBJ1-3; D is possibly TRBD1 (6 bases). The CDR3 length is 16 residues. Germline V lookup: CDR1 SGDLS, CDR2 YYNGEE. V dropped 3 bases and J dropped 1 base, with 14 bases sitting between them. In nucleotides, the CDR3 is TGTGCCAGCAGCGCCCGACAGGAAAGGTCTGGAAACACCATATATTTT. It is translated as CASSARQERSGNTIYF. The whole variable domain, remainder taken from reference TRBV9 and TRBJ1-3, is DSGVTQTPKHLITATGQRVTLRCSPRSGDLSVYWYQQSLDQGLQFLIQYYNGEERAKGNILERFSAQQFPDLHSELNLSSLELGDSALYFCASSARQERSGNTIYFGEGSWLTVV.

This clone appeared a few times. This chain uses TRBV5-1 with TRBJ1-1; TRBD1 is a possible D gene (5 bases). CDR3 length equals 15 residues. The germline V and J ends were trimmed by 4 bases and 3 bases, with 16 bases remaining between them. Germline V CDR1 and CDR2: SGHRS, YFSETQ. CDR3 residues: CASSETSQGYTEAFF. For the CDR3, the DNA is TGCGCCAGCAGCGAGACGTCGCAGGGTTACACTGAAGCTTTCTTT.

The chain joins TRBV12-3 or TRBV12-4 to TRBJ2-5; D gene ambiguous. V dropped 6 bases and J dropped 3 bases, with 11 bases sitting between them. This CDR3 spans 13 amino acids. The CDR3: CASRGWIKETQYF. CDR3 coding DNA: TGTGCCAGCAGGGGCTGGATTAAAGAGACCCAGTACTTC.

This clone appeared once. The rearrangement joins TRBV5-4 to TRBJ1-2; possible D gene TRBD1, 5 bases. V lost 0 bases and J lost 2, with 11 bases in between. Germline V gene sequence: CDR1 SGHNT, CDR2 YYREEE (reference sequence). The CDR3 extends over 15 amino acids. The chain's CDR3 is CASSLGGGENYGYTF. In DNA form, the CDR3 reads TGTGCCAGCAGCTTGGGAGGAGGGGAAAACTATGGCTACACCTTC.

The J gene is TRBJ1-5, the V gene TRBV11-3; weak D call: TRBD1 (5 bases). In germline, CDR1 is SGHNT, CDR2 YENEEA. The CDR3 has 16 amino acids. V lost 4 bases and J lost 2, with 15 bases in between. This CDR3 is CASSSGGASGNQPQHF. The CDR3, as DNA: TGTGCCAGCAGCTCTGGCGGGGCTTCGGGCAATCAGCCCCAGCATTTT.

V gene TRBV14 combines with J gene TRBJ2-7; D possibly corresponds to TRBD1 (5 bases). V shed 4 bases and J shed 4 bases, with 17 bases lying between them. This CDR3 region has 15 residues. Germline CDR1 and CDR2: SGHDN and FVKESK. The CDR3 region is CASSRHLRTPYEQYF. In DNA, the CDR3 is TGTGCCAGCAGCCGCCATCTTCGGACACCATACGAGCAGTACTTC.

The V and J genes are TRBV9 and TRBJ1-6; D is perhaps TRBD1 (6 bases). The germline gives CDR1 SGDLS, CDR2 YYNGEE. This CDR3 has 15 amino acids. V was trimmed by 4 bases and J by 4 bases, leaving 12 bases between them. The DNA for the CDR3 is TGTGCCAGCAGCCCCCAAGGACAGTATAATTCACCCCTCCACTTT. It translates to CASSPQGQYNSPLHF.

This chain joins TRBV10-1 and TRBJ2-3; D might be TRBD2 (6 bases). V dropped 2 bases and J dropped 5 bases, with 8 bases sitting between them. The CDR3 covers 13 residues. Germline values: CDR1 WNHNN, CDR2 SYGVQD (reference sequence). The CDR3 loop reads CASSEPGGDTQYF. In DNA form, the CDR3 reads TGCGCCAGCAGTGAGCCCGGGGGAGATACGCAGTATTTT.

This clone appeared a few times. This chain uses TRBV7-6 with TRBJ1-3; D not certain. Trimming removed 8 bases at V and 0 bases at J, with 14 bases between. This CDR3 contains 15 residues. Looked up from germline, CDR1 is SGHVS and CDR2 is FNYEAQ. The CDR3 coding sequence is TGTGCCAGCGGAGTCCAGAGTAACTCTGGAAACACCATATATTTT. It codes for CASGVQSNSGNTIYF.

This clone was counted between two and nine times. This chain links TRBV4-1 with TRBJ1-5; D uncertain. V was pared by 1 base and J by 0 bases, with 13 bases between. The CDR3 runs to 17 residues. CDR1 MGHRA and CDR2 YSYEKL come from the germline V gene. The CDR3 loop is CASSQVDSPFSNQPQHF. The CDR3 bases are TGCGCCAGCAGCCAAGTGGACTCCCCCTTTAGCAATCAGCCCCAGCATTTT.

The chain couples TRBV3-1 (or the pseudogene TRBV3-2) to TRBJ2-7; 9 bases match TRBD1. Trimming took 2 bases from V and 3 from J; bases not matched to a gene: 11. CDR3 size: 17 residues. Germline-derived CDR1 and CDR2 are LGHDT and YNNKEL (reference sequence). CDR3 residues: CASSQISHRGPCYEQYF. Here the CDR3 DNA reads TGTGCCAGCAGCCAAATTTCTCACAGGGGGCCATGCTACGAGCAGTACTTC.